This T cell receptor beta chain was found in a study of blood T cell repertoires in COVID-19. On the study more broadly: Material from acute and convalescent COVID-19 was sourced from the United States, Italy and Spain.

Method: immunoSEQ multiplex PCR; TCRdb's copy keeps in-frame clones and lacks some. The sample shows 75,000 to 90,000 clones, roughly 86% of them seen only once. This clone has just one count. This CDR3 is built from 15 residues. Trimming removed 4 bases at V and 3 bases at J, with 16 bases between. CDR1 is SGHDT and CDR2 is YYEEEE in the germline V gene. This chain uses TRBV5-6 with TRBJ1-2; D perhaps matches TRBD1 (5 bases). This sequence was found in a man aged 50 to 60 with active or convalescent COVID-19. The specimen sequenced was peripheral blood. The CDR3 is CASSGRSRGDYGYTF. The CDR3 DNA sequence: TGTGCCAGCAGCGGGCGGAGTAGGGGTGACTATGGCTACACCTTC.